This T cell receptor (beta chain) was found in a study of vaccination and CD4 T cells after COVID-19. V dropped 8 bases and J dropped 1 base, with 15 bases sitting between them. The CDR3 contains 14 residues. The Oncomine TCR Beta short-read assay was applied to DNA of cultured CD4+ T cells. TCRdb redid the calling of the PCR reads with MiXCR, one entry per CDR3 protein. The sample lists 15,000 to 16,000 distinct CDR3 sequences, 73% occurring once. Of note for this clonotype: Its antigen remains unknown.

The sample's treatment: roughly ten-day PBMC culture with coronavirus spike peptide pools or control peptides (ViraFEST assay). ViraFEST relied on peptide pools to expand antigen-specific T cells; the TCRs were sequenced afterward. Sample: CD4+ T cells from blood, cultured in vitro. The rearrangement links TRBV12-3 or TRBV12-4 to TRBJ2-7; D perhaps matches TRBD2 (5 bases). The origin of this receptor is a human donor who had recovered from COVID-19. This CDR3 is CASSRGIGSYEQYF. In DNA form, the CDR3 reads TGTGCCAGCTCTCGAGGGATCGGGTCCTACGAGCAGTACTTC.